The clone carrying this TCR beta chain was seen many times. Antigen: not known. V was pared by 0 bases and J by 6 bases, with 2 bases of the junction left unmatched. CDR3 size: 13 residues. Germline CDR1 reads MNHNY; CDR2 reads SVGAGI (reference sequence). The data derive from a study of T-cell reconstitution after alpha-beta-depleted transplantation in children. Findings and limits, study-wide: Surviving recipient T cells and intrathymic progenitors accounted for some patients' high TCRbeta diversity at day 60. T-cell counts and diversity were attributed mostly to newly produced T cells one year after transplant.

Unique molecular identifiers were built into the TCRbeta library. TCRdb reanalysed the PCR reads using MiXCR and keeps one entry per CDR3 protein. The sample shows about 190,000 distinct CDR3 sequences, over 8.5% of them seen only once. The source material was PBMCs, sampled before TCRalphabeta/CD19-depleted stem cell transplant. This TCR derives from a boy under 10 years old with acute myeloid leukemia, due to receive a stem cell transplant. The chain couples TRBV6-6 to TRBJ2-7; 7 bases match TRBD1. CDR3 nucleotide sequence: TGTGCCAGCAGTTACTCGAAGGGGGCCGAGCAGTACTTC. As protein: CASSYSKGAEQYF.